Each of the 3 T cell receptor beta chains below was sequenced from the same sample in a study of blood T cell repertoires in COVID-19 (TCRdb year 2020). Libraries were prepared through the immunoSEQ multiplex PCR assay. Here the immuneACCESS table is served through TCRdb, limited to in-frame sequences with V and J called. Missing clones are a known gap in these copies; in checked studies unresolved V genes cover under half, and the rest lacks a known reason. The sample has approximately 310,000 clones on record, roughly 87% of them singletons. The ten most abundant clones make up 1% of the sample. The source material was peripheral blood. Receptor source: a man aged 45-65 years with active or convalescent COVID-19.

This clone was detected only once. The rearrangement uses TRBV5-1 and TRBJ2-7, with a tentative D call TRBD2 (6 bases). CDR3 length: 17 residues. The germline V gene encodes CDR1 SGHRS and CDR2 YFSETQ. The V end lost 4 bases, the J end lost 1 base, and 21 bases lay between the germline ends. CDR3: CASSPFGGVFTSYEQYF. CDR3 in DNA: TGCGCCAGCAGCCCTTTCGGAGGGGTCTTTACTTCCTACGAGCAGTACTTC.

The chain has TRBV10-3 and TRBJ2-1, with 7 positions matching TRBD1. This CDR3 has 16 amino acids. CDR1 and CDR2 from the germline V gene are ENHRY and SYGVKD. V lost 2 bases, J lost 5 bases, and 9 bases stayed unmatched. The CDR3 region has the DNA TGTGCCATCAGTGAGGGGCCGGGACAGACCCACAATGAGCAGTTCTTC. It specifies CAISEGPGQTHNEQFF.

The chain joins TRBV19 to TRBJ1-2; the match to TRBD1 covers 8 bases. The V and J ends lost 6 bases and 5 bases, in that order; junction bases with no gene match: 8. The CDR3 consists of 14 residues. Germline V lookup: CDR1 LNHDA, CDR2 SQIVND (reference sequence). The CDR3 region has the DNA TGTGCCAGTAGCGGCAGGGGGCAAGGGTATGGCTACACCTTC. It codes for CASSGRGQGYGYTF.